This is a list of T cell receptor beta chains from one sample in a study of T cell responses to AZD1222 COVID-19 vaccine. Repertoires were generated with immunoSEQ multiplex PCR, while TCRdb's copy carries only in-frame clones and drops some. The table has around 100,000 clones, more than 85% seen once. The source was peripheral blood, collected on day 0 of AZD1222 vaccination. The source of these receptors is an adult in good health. Both conserved end residues are part of each CDR3. A D gene is named only where the DNA matches it firmly. Clone sizes are given selectively: once, few, many, or a class where the clone is expanded.

clone size | J gene | D gene | V gene | CDR3 protein | CDR3 DNA
NA | TRBJ1-2 | NA | TRBV7-2 | CASSLLPLSGGYTF | TGTGCCAGCAGCCTACTACCTCTATCGGGTGGCTACACCTTC
NA | TRBJ2-1 | TRBD2 | TRBV7-3 | CASSPGLAGNNEQFF | TGTGCCAGCAGCCCGGGACTAGCGGGTAACAATGAGCAGTTCTTC
NA | TRBJ2-2 | NA | TRBV2 | CARGTGTTNTGELFF | TGTGCCAGGGGGACGGGGACCACGAACACCGGGGAGCTGTTTTTT
NA | TRBJ1-1 | TRBD1 | TRBV27 | CASSLARDRNMNTEAFF | TGTGCCAGCAGTCTTGCCAGGGACAGAAACATGAACACTGAAGCTTTCTTT
NA | TRBJ2-3 | TRBD2 | TRBV27 | CASSFPSGSATDTQYF | TGTGCCAGCAGTTTCCCTAGCGGGAGTGCCACAGATACGCAGTATTTT
NA | TRBJ1-4 | NA | TRBV19 | CASSIDRVIEDEKLFF | TGTGCCAGTAGTATAGACAGGGTCATTGAGGATGAAAAACTGTTTTTT
NA | TRBJ1-1 | NA | TRBV19 | CASSIARWGGSEAFF | TGTGCCAGTAGTATAGCCCGGTGGGGGGGCTCTGAAGCTTTCTTT
NA | TRBJ1-1 | NA | TRBV4-3 | CASSQDPGLVMNTEAFF | TGCGCCAGCAGCCAAGATCCGGGCCTGGTAATGAACACTGAAGCTTTCTTT
NA | TRBJ2-7 | TRBD2 | TRBV6-5 | CASSDGTSGTYEQYF | TGTGCCAGCAGCGATGGGACTAGCGGGACTTACGAGCAGTACTTC
few | TRBJ2-5 | NA | TRBV5-6 | CASSLAAGRKTQYF | TGTGCCAGCAGCTTGGCCGCAGGGAGAAAGACCCAGTACTTC
once | TRBJ1-3 | NA | TRBV19 | CASSGQPSSGNTIYF | TGTGCCAGTTCCGGACAGCCCAGCTCTGGAAACACCATATATTTT
NA | TRBJ2-3 | NA | TRBV24-1 | CATSDSGRTNTDTQYF | TGTGCCACCAGTGATTCGGGCAGGACCAACACAGATACGCAGTATTTT
NA | TRBJ1-1 | NA | TRBV5-6 | CASSLLVMNTEAFF | TGTGCCAGCAGCTTGCTGGTTATGAACACTGAAGCTTTCTTT
NA | TRBJ2-1 | TRBD1 | TRBV28 | CASSLPTGSSYNEQFF | TGTGCCAGCAGCCTACCGACAGGGAGCTCCTACAATGAGCAGTTCTTC
NA | TRBJ1-1 | TRBD1 | TRBV6-5 | CASSAQGAVGTEAFF | TGTGCCAGCAGCGCCCAGGGGGCGGTGGGCACTGAAGCTTTCTTT
NA | TRBJ1-6 | NA | TRBV12-3/TRBV12-4 | CASSLSDSPLHF | TGTGCCAGCAGTTTATCGGACTCACCCCTCCACTTT
NA | TRBJ2-3 | TRBD2 | TRBV5-1 | CASSWGGLAGGTDTQYF | TGCGCCAGCAGCTGGGGCGGACTAGCGGGAGGAACAGATACGCAGTATTTT
NA | TRBJ2-1 | NA | TRBV27 | CASSLSRGGHNEQFF | TGTGCCAGCAGTTTATCGCGAGGGGGTCACAATGAGCAGTTCTTC
NA | TRBJ2-3 | NA | TRBV10-3 | CAISVGLASTDTQYF | TGTGCCATCAGTGTTGGGTTGGCGAGCACAGATACGCAGTATTTT
NA | TRBJ2-2 | NA | TRBV11-2 | CASSIGTSNTGELFF | TGTGCCAGCAGCATAGGAACCTCTAACACCGGGGAGCTGTTTTTT
NA | TRBJ2-5 | TRBD2 | TRBV7-2 | CASSSFSSSGGARETQYF | TGTGCCAGCAGCTCCTTTAGCTCTAGCGGGGGGGCCCGGGAGACCCAGTACTTC
NA | TRBJ1-4 | NA | TRBV15 | CATSRGVTEEKLFF | TGTGCCACCAGCAGAGGGGTGACAGAGGAAAAACTGTTTTTT
NA | TRBJ1-1 | NA | TRBV19 | CASSIDGRGTEAFF | TGTGCCAGTAGTATAGATGGTAGGGGGACTGAAGCTTTCTTT
NA | TRBJ2-3 | NA | TRBV29-1 | CSVENPTGTDTQYF | TGCAGCGTTGAGAACCCAACAGGAACAGATACGCAGTATTTT
NA | TRBJ2-5 | NA | TRBV5-1 | CASSLGGVHETQYF | TGCGCCAGCAGCTTAGGAGGGGTCCACGAGACCCAGTACTTC
NA | TRBJ2-7 | TRBD2 | TRBV3-1/TRBV3-2 | CASSPRWPSGRAHDEQYF | TGTGCCAGCAGCCCCAGATGGCCTAGCGGGAGGGCCCACGACGAGCAGTACTTC
NA | TRBJ2-7 | NA | TRBV7-6 | CASSLTSLEQYF | TGTGCCAGCAGCTTAACCAGTCTCGAGCAGTACTTC
NA | TRBJ1-5 | NA | TRBV7-5 | CVRSEPRDSSNQPQHF | TGTGTCAGAAGCGAACCCCGGGACAGTAGCAATCAGCCCCAGCATTTT
NA | TRBJ1-1 | NA | TRBV25-1 | CASGNSGFRAFF | TGTGCCAGCGGAAACTCAGGGTTTCGAGCTTTCTTT
once | TRBJ1-4 | NA | TRBV6-9 | CASSSQTATNEKLFF | TGTGCCAGCAGTTCCCAGACAGCAACTAATGAAAAACTGTTTTTT
NA | TRBJ1-2 | NA | TRBV4-1 | CASSQDRPRPGRYGYTF | TGCGCCAGCAGCCAAGATCGCCCTCGCCCGGGGAGATATGGCTACACCTTC
NA | TRBJ1-6 | TRBD1 | TRBV9 | CASDREGAGSPLHF | TGTGCCAGCGATAGGGAGGGGGCAGGTTCACCCCTCCACTTT
NA | TRBJ2-7 | NA | TRBV7-2 | CASSLAREQYF | TGTGCCAGCAGCTTAGCGCGGGAGCAGTACTTC
few | TRBJ2-1 | TRBD2 | TRBV24-1 | CATSDPTSGAYNEQFF | TGTGCCACCAGTGACCCGACTAGCGGGGCCTACAATGAGCAGTTCTTC
NA | TRBJ1-3 | TRBD1 | TRBV24-1 | CATSDARGTLYF | TGTGCCACCAGTGATGCCAGGGGGACCCTATATTTT
NA | TRBJ2-7 | TRBD2 | TRBV18 | CASSPGLDVEQYF | TGTGCCAGCTCACCGGGACTAGACGTCGAGCAGTACTTC
NA | TRBJ2-1 | TRBD2 | TRBV28 | CASSTLAGGYNEQFF | TGTGCCAGCAGCACCCTAGCGGGAGGATACAATGAGCAGTTCTTC
NA | TRBJ2-1 | TRBD1 | TRBV9 | CASSPRTGYNEQFF | TGTGCCAGCAGCCCCCGGACAGGGTACAATGAGCAGTTCTTC
once | TRBJ2-1 | TRBD2 | TRBV10-3 | CAISEPGLMNEQFF | TGTGCCATCAGTGAACCGGGACTAATGAATGAGCAGTTCTTC
NA | TRBJ2-7 | TRBD2 | TRBV3-1/TRBV3-2 | CASSQSGGGGSYEQYF | TGTGCCAGCAGCCAAAGTGGCGGGGGAGGTTCCTACGAGCAGTACTTC
NA | TRBJ2-2 | TRBD1 | TRBV11-3 | CASSFGTGGTGELFF | TGTGCCAGCAGCTTCGGGACAGGGGGGACCGGGGAGCTGTTTTTT
NA | TRBJ1-4 | NA | TRBV5-3 | CARSLQENPLEKLFF | TGTGCCAGAAGCCTACAGGAAAACCCCCTTGAAAAACTGTTTTTT
NA | TRBJ1-5 | NA | TRBV4-3 | CASSQAPGGRGNQPQHF | TGCGCCAGCAGCCAGGCCCCCGGGGGACGGGGCAATCAGCCCCAGCATTTT
NA | TRBJ2-1 | TRBD2 | TRBV19 | CASSNHLKGGSNEQFF | TGTGCCAGTAGTAATCACTTAAAGGGAGGGAGCAATGAGCAGTTCTTC
NA | TRBJ1-5 | NA | TRBV6-1 | CASSEGWQGITQPQHF | TGTGCCAGCAGTGAAGGATGGCAGGGGATTACTCAGCCCCAGCATTTT
NA | TRBJ1-1 | TRBD1 | TRBV7-9 | CASSRQGIAEAFF | TGTGCCAGCAGTCGACAGGGTATCGCTGAAGCTTTCTTT
once | TRBJ2-3 | NA | TRBV7-3 | CASSLTGRLTDTQYF | TGTGCCAGCAGCTTAACGGGACGGCTCACAGATACGCAGTATTTT
NA | TRBJ1-3 | NA | TRBV29-1 | CSVSAGAGNTIYF | TGCAGCGTTTCGGCAGGGGCTGGAAACACCATATATTTT
NA | TRBJ1-4 | NA | TRBV23-1 | CASSQGGLNEKLFF | TGCGCCAGCAGTCAAGGAGGGCTTAATGAAAAACTGTTTTTT
NA | TRBJ1-3 | NA | TRBV9 | CASSVEPVVSGNTIYF | TGTGCCAGCAGCGTAGAGCCGGTGGTCTCTGGAAACACCATATATTTT
NA | TRBJ2-7 | TRBD1 | TRBV9 | CASSVGQGQAYEQYF | TGTGCCAGCAGCGTAGGACAGGGACAGGCCTACGAGCAGTACTTC
NA | TRBJ1-3 | TRBD1 | TRBV28 | CASSLRQGAQGNTIYF | TGTGCCAGCAGTCTCCGACAGGGGGCGCAGGGAAACACCATATATTTT
NA | TRBJ1-3 | NA | TRBV9 | CASSVTDSAGNTIYF | TGTGCCAGCAGCGTTACAGACAGTGCCGGAAACACCATATATTTT